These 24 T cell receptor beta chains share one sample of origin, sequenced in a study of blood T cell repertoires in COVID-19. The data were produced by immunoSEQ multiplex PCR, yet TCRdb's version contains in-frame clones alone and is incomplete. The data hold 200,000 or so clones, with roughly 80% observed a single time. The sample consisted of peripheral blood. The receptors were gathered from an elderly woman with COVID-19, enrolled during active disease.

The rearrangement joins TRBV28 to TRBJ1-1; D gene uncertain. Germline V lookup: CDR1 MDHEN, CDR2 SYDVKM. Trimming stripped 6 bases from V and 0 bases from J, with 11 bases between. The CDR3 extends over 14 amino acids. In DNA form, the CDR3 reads TGTGCCAGCAGCCGCAGTACTATGAACACTGAAGCTTTCTTT. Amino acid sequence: CASSRSTMNTEAFF.

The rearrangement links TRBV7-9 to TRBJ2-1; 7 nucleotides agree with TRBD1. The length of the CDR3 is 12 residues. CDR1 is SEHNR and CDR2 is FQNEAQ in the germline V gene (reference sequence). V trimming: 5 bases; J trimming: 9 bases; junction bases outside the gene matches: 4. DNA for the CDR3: TGTGCCAGCAGCCCGAGGGGGCCTGAGCAGTTCTTC. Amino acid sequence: CASSPRGPEQFF.

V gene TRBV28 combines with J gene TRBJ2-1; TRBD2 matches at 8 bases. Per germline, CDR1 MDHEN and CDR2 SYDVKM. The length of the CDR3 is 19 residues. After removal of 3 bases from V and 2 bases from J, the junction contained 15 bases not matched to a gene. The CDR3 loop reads CASSLWVFGRARAYNEQFF. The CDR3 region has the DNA TGTGCCAGCAGTTTGTGGGTTTTCGGGAGGGCCCGAGCCTACAATGAGCAGTTCTTC.

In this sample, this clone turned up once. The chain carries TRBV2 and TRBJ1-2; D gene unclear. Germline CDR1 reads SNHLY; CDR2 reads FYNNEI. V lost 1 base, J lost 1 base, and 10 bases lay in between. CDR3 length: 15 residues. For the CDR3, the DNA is TGTGCCAGCAGTGAAGGACTCTCTCTTAACTATGGCTACACCTTC. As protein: CASSEGLSLNYGYTF.

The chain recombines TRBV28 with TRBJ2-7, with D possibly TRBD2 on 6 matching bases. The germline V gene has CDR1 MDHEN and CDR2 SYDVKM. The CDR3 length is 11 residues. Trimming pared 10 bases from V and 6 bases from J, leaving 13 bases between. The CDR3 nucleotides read TGTGCCACGCTAAGGGACTCCGAGCAGTACTTC. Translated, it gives CATLRDSEQYF.

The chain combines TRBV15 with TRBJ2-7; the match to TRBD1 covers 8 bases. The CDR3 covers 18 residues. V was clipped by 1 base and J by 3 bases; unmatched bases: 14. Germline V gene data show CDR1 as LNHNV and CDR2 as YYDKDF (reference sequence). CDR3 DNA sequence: TGTGCCACCAGCAGAGCCCCGACCGACAGGGGCCGGGGCTACGAGCAGTACTTC. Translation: CATSRAPTDRGRGYEQYF.

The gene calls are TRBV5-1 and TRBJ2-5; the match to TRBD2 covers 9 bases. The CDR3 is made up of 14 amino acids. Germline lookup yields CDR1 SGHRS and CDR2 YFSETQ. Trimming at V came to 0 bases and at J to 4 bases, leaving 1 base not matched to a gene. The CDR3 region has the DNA TGCGCCAGCAGCTTGGAGACTAGCGGAGAGACCCAGTACTTC. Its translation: CASSLETSGETQYF.

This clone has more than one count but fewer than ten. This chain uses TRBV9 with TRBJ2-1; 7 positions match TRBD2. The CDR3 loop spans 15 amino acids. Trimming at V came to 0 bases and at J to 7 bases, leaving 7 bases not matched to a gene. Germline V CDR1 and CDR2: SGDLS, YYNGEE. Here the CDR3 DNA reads TGTGCCAGCAGCGTAGGAGGCGGGGGAAAGAATGAGCAGTTCTTC. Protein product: CASSVGGGGKNEQFF.

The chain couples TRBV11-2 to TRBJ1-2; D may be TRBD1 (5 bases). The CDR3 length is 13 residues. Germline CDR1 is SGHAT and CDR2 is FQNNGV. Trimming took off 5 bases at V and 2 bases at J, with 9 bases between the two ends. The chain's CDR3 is CASSPTANYGYTF. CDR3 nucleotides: TGTGCCAGCAGCCCGACAGCGAACTATGGCTACACCTTC.

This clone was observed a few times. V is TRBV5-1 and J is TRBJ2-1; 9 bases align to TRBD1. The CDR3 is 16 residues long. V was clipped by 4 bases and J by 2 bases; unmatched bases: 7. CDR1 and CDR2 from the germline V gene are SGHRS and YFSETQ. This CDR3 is CASSLQGAVAYNEQFF. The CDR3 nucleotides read TGCGCCAGCAGCCTACAGGGGGCGGTCGCCTACAATGAGCAGTTCTTC.

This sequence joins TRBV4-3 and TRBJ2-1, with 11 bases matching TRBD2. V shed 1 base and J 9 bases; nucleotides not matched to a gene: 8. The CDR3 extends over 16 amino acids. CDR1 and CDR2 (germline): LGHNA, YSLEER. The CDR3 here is CASSQGSSGGFREQFF. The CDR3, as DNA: TGCGCCAGCAGCCAAGGATCTAGCGGGGGGTTTCGTGAGCAGTTCTTC.

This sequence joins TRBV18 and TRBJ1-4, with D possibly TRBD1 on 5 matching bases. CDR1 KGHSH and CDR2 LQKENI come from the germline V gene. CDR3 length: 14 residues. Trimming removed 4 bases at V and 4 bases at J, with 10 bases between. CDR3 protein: CASSRDSLNEKLFF. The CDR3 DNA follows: TGTGCCAGCTCACGTGACAGCCTTAATGAAAAACTGTTTTTT.

CDR3 loop: CASSLTSTSGSSYNEQFF. As DNA, the CDR3 is TGTGCCAGCAGTTTAACTTCGACTAGCGGGAGCTCCTACAATGAGCAGTTCTTC. The rearrangement links TRBV27 to TRBJ2-1; 12 positions agree with TRBD2. V lost 2 bases and J lost 0; bases outside the gene matches: 5. The germline V gene encodes CDR1 MNHEY and CDR2 SMNVEV (reference sequence). The CDR3 consists of 18 residues.

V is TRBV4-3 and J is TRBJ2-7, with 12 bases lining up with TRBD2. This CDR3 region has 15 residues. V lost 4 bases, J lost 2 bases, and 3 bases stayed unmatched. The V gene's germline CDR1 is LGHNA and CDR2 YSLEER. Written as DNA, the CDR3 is TGCGCCAGCAGCCCAGGACTAGCGGGGACCTACGAGCAGTACTTC. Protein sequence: CASSPGLAGTYEQYF.

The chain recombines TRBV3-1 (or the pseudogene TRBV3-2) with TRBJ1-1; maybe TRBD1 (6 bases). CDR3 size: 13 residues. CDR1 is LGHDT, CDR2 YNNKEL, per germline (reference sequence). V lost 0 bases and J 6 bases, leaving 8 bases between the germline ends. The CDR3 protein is CASSQDRGAEAFF. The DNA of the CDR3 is TGTGCCAGCAGCCAAGACAGGGGCGCTGAAGCTTTCTTT.

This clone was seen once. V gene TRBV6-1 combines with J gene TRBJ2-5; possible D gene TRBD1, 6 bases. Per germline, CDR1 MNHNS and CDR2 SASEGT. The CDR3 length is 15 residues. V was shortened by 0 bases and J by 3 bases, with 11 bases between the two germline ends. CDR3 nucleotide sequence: TGTGCCAGCAGTGAAGCAAAGGACAGCAAAGAGACCCAGTACTTC. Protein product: CASSEAKDSKETQYF.

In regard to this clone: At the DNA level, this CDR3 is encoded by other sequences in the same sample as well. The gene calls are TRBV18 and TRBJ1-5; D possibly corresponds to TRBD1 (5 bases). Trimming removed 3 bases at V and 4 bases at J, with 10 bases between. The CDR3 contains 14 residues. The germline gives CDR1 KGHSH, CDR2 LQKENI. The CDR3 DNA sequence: TGTGCCAGCTCACCGAGTGGGGGGAATCAGCCCCAGCATTTT. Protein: CASSPSGGNQPQHF.

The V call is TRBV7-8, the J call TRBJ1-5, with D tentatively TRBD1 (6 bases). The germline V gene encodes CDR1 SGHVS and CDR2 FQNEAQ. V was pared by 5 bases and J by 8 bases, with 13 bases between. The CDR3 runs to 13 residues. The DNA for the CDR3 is TGTGCCAGCAGCCGCGGACAGCTTGAGCCCCAGCATTTT. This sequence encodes CASSRGQLEPQHF.

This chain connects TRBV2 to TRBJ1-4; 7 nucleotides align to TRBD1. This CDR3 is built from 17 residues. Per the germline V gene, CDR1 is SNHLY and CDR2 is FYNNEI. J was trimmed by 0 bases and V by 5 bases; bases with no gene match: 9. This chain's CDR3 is CASSPRTGLATNEKLFF. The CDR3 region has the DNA TGTGCCAGCAGTCCGCGGACAGGTTTAGCAACTAATGAAAAACTGTTTTTT.

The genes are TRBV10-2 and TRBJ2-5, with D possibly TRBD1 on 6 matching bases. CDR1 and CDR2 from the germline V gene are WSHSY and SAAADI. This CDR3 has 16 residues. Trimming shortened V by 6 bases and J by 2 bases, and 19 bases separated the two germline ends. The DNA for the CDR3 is TGCGCCAGCAGGGCCCGTAGGGGGAATGATCAAGAGACCCAGTACTTC. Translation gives CASRARRGNDQETQYF.

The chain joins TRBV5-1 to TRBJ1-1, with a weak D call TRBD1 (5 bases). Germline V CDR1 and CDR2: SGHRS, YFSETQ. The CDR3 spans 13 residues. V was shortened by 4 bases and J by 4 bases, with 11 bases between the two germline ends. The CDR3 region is CASSPGGFTEAFF. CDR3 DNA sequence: TGCGCCAGCAGCCCCGGGGGGTTCACTGAAGCTTTCTTT.

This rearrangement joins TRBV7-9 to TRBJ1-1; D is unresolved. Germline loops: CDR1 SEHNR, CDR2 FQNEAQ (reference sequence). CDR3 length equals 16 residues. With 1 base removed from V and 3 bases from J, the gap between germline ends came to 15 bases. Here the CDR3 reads CASSLDGPNLYTEAFF. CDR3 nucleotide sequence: TGTGCCAGCAGCTTAGATGGTCCTAACCTTTACACTGAAGCTTTCTTT. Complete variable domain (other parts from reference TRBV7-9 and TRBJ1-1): DTGVSQNPRHKITKRGQNVTFRCDPISEHNRLYWYRQTLGQGPEFLTYFQNEAQLEKSRLLSDRFSAERPKGSFSTLEIQRTEQGDSAMYLCASSLDGPNLYTEAFFGQGTRLTVV.

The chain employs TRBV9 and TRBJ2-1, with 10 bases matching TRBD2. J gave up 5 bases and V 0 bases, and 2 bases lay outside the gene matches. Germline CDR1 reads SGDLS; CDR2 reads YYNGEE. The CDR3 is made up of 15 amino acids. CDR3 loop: CASSVGLAGNNEQFF. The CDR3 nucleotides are TGTGCCAGCAGCGTAGGACTAGCGGGTAACAATGAGCAGTTCTTC. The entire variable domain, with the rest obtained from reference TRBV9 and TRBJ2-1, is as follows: DSGVTQTPKHLITATGQRVTLRCSPRSGDLSVYWYQQSLDQGLQFLIQYYNGEERAKGNILERFSAQQFPDLHSELNLSSLELGDSALYFCASSVGLAGNNEQFFGPGTRLTVL.

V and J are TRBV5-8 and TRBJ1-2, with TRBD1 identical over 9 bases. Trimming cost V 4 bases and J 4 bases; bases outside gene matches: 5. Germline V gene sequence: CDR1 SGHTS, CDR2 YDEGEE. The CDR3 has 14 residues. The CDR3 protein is CASSLWDRAYGYTF. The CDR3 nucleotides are TGTGCCAGCAGCCTTTGGGACAGGGCCTATGGCTACACCTTC.